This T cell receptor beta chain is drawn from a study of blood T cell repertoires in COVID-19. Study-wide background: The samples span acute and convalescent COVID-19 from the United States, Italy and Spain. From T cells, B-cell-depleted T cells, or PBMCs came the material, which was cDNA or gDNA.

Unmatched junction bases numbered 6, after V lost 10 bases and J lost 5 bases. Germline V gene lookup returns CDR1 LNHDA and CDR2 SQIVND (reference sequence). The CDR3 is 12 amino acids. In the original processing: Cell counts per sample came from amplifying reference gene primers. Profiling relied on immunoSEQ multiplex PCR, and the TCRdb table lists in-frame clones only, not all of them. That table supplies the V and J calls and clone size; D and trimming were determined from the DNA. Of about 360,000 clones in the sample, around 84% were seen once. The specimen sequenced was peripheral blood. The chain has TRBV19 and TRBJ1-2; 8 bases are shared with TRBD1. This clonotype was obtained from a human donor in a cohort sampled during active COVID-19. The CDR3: CATEDRAYGYTF. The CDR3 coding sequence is TGTGCCACCGAGGACAGGGCGTATGGCTACACCTTC.